The rows below give T cell receptor beta chains drawn from one sample of a study of cytomegalovirus exposure and HLA in healthy donors. Using immunoSEQ multiplex PCR, the repertoire was profiled, and TCRdb retains in-frame clones only, with some absent. The sample records approximately 150,000 clones, approximately 80% being singletons. The material sequenced was PBMCs. The receptors here all came from a middle-aged woman in good health and CMV-seropositive. Each CDR3 is given without its conserved first and last residue.

j_gene: TRBJ2-2; v_gene: TRBV29-1; CDR3aa: SVEGEPNTGELF
j_gene: TRBJ1-2; v_gene: TRBV11-2; CDR3aa: ASRRPGQGLGYT
j_gene: TRBJ2-5; v_gene: TRBV7-9; CDR3aa: ASSPAAGQQETQY
j_gene: TRBJ2-1; v_gene: TRBV5-4; CDR3aa: ASSRQGSDEQF
j_gene: TRBJ2-2; v_gene: TRBV7-2; CDR3aa: ASSKRSGQTNTGELF
j_gene: TRBJ1-2; v_gene: TRBV11-2; CDR3aa: ASSLVSTGRVYGYT
j_gene: TRBJ1-1; v_gene: TRBV21-1; CDR3aa: ASSKGWGPNTEAF
j_gene: TRBJ1-2; v_gene: TRBV4-3; CDR3aa: ASRPGTGGSYGYT
j_gene: TRBJ1-2; v_gene: TRBV4-3; CDR3aa: ASSQDRIRFQGARLHGYT
j_gene: TRBJ1-1; v_gene: TRBV7-2; CDR3aa: ASSSLTGGNTEAF
j_gene: TRBJ2-3; v_gene: TRBV6-7; CDR3aa: ASSCSSKSADTQY
j_gene: TRBJ2-7; v_gene: TRBV30; CDR3aa: AWSGASGAYEQY
j_gene: TRBJ2-5; v_gene: TRBV29-1; CDR3aa: SARAGEETQY
j_gene: TRBJ2-5; v_gene: TRBV19; CDR3aa: ASRTSGGSGETQY
j_gene: TRBJ1-6; v_gene: TRBV6-1; CDR3aa: ASRITGSGSPLH
j_gene: TRBJ2-7; v_gene: TRBV7-2; CDR3aa: ASSWGQSLLPYEQY
j_gene: TRBJ2-2; v_gene: TRBV4-2; CDR3aa: ASSQEELNTYTGELF
j_gene: TRBJ2-1; v_gene: TRBV13; CDR3aa: ASSPEPGEF
j_gene: .; v_gene: TRBV30; CDR3aa: AWVAGTGIYEQY
j_gene: TRBJ2-3; v_gene: TRBV4-3; CDR3aa: ASSQEWAGGTDTQY
j_gene: TRBJ1-1; v_gene: TRBV29-1; CDR3aa: SARSREAF
j_gene: TRBJ2-2; v_gene: TRBV29-1; CDR3aa: SVHRGRSDTGELF
j_gene: TRBJ1-2; v_gene: TRBV28; CDR3aa: ASRAGQGTKGYT
j_gene: TRBJ1-5; v_gene: TRBV4-3; CDR3aa: ASSQDRGNQPQH
j_gene: TRBJ2-7; v_gene: TRBV6-5; CDR3aa: ASSYTGTAPYEQY
j_gene: TRBJ2-1; v_gene: TRBV7-2; CDR3aa: ASSLERGNEQF
j_gene: TRBJ1-1; v_gene: TRBV5-4; CDR3aa: ASSLRGGTEAF
j_gene: TRBJ2-6; v_gene: TRBV12-5; CDR3aa: ASGFFIAGATTGANVLT